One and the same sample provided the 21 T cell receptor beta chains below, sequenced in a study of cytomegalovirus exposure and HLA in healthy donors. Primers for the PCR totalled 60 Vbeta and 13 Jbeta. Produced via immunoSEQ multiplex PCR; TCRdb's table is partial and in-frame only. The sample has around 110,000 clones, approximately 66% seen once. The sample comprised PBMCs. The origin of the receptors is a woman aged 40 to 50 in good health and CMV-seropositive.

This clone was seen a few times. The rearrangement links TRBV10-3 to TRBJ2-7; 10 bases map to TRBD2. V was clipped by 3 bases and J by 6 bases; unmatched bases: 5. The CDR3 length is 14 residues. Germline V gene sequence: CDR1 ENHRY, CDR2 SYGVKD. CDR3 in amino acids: CAISDASGSGEQYF. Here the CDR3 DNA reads TGTGCCATCAGTGATGCTAGCGGGAGCGGCGAGCAGTACTTC.

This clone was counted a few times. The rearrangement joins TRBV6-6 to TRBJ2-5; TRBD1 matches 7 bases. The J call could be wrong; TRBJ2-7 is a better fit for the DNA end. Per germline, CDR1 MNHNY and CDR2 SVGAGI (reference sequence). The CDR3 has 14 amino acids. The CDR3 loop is CASSYRTGVYEQYF. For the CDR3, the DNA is TGTGCCAGCAGTTATCGAACAGGGGTGTACGAGCAGTACTTC.

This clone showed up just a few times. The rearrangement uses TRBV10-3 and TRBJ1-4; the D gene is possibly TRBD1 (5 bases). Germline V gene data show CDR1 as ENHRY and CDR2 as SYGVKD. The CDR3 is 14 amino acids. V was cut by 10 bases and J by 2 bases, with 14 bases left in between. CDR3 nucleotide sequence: TGTGCCACCCAGGATCGGGGGACTAATGAAAAACTGTTTTTT. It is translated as CATQDRGTNEKLFF.

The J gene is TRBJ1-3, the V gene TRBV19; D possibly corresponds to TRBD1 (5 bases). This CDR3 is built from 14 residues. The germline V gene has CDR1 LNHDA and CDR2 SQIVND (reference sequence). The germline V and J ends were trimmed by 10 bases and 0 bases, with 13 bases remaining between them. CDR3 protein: CATGGDDSGNTIYF. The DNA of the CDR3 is TGTGCCACCGGGGGGGACGACTCTGGAAACACCATATATTTT.

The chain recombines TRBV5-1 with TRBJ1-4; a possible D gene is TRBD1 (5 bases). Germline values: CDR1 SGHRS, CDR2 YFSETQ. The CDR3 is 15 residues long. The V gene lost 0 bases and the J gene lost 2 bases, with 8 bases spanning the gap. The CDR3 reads CASSLGGATNEKLFF. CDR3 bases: TGCGCCAGCAGCTTGGGCGGGGCCACTAATGAAAAACTGTTTTTT.

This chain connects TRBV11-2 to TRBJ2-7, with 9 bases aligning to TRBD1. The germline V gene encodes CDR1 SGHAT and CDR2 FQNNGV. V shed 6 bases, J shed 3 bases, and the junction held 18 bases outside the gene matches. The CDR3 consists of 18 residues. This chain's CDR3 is CASSLSTSGQGICYEQYF. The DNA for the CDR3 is TGTGCCAGCAGTTTATCAACCTCCGGACAGGGGATTTGCTACGAGCAGTACTTC.

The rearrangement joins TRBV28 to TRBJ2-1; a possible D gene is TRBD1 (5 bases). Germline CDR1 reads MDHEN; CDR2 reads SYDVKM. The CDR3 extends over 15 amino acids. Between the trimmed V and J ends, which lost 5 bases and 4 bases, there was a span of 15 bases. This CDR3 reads CASSGAWAVYNEQFF. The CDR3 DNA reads TGTGCCAGCAGTGGGGCCTGGGCGGTTTACAATGAGCAGTTCTTC.

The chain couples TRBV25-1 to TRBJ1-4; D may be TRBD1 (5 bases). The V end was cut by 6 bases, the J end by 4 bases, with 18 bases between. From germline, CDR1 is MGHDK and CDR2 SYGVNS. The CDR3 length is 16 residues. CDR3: CASRGQPGTLNEKLFF. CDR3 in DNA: TGTGCCAGCAGGGGGCAGCCTGGCACTCTTAATGAAAAACTGTTTTTT.

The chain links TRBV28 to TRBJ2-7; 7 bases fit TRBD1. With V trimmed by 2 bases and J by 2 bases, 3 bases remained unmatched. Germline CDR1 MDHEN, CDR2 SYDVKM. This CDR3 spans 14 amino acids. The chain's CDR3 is CASSLGTVTYEQYF. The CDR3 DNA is TGTGCCAGCAGTTTAGGGACAGTGACCTACGAGCAGTACTTC.

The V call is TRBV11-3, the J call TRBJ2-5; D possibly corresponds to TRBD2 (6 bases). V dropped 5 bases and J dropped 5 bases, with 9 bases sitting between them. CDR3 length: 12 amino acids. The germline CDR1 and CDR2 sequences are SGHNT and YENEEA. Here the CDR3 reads CASSREEETQYF. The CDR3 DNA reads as TGTGCCAGCAGCAGGGAGGAGGAGACCCAGTACTTC.

In DNA form, the CDR3 reads TGCGCCAGCAGCCGGCCGGGACTAGCGGGAGAGGGGTCCCCAGATACGCAGTATTTT. Its protein product is CASSRPGLAGEGSPDTQYF. The genes are TRBV5-1 and TRBJ2-3; 14 bases match TRBD2. The CDR3 is 19 amino acids. Trimming took 4 bases from V and 4 from J; bases not matched to a gene: 14. The germline CDR1 and CDR2 sequences are SGHRS and YFSETQ.

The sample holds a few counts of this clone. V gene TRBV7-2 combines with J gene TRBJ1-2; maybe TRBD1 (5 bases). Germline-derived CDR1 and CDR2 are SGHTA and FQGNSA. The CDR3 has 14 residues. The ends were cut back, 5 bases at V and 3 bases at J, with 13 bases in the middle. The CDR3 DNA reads TGTGCCAGCAGCCCAAGGCGGGGGGACTATGGCTACACCTTC. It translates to CASSPRRGDYGYTF.

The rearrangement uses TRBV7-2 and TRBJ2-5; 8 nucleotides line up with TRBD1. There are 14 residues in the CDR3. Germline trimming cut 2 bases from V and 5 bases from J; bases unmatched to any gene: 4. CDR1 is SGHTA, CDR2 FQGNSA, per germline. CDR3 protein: CASSLRSGGETQYF. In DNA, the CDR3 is TGTGCCAGCAGCTTACGATCAGGGGGCGAGACCCAGTACTTC.

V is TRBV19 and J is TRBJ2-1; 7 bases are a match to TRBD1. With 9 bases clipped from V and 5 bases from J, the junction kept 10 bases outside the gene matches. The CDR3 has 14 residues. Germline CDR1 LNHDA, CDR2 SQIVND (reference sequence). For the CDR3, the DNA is TGTGCCAGCAGAGGGGGCACACGGGACAATGAGCAGTTCTTC. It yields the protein CASRGGTRDNEQFF.

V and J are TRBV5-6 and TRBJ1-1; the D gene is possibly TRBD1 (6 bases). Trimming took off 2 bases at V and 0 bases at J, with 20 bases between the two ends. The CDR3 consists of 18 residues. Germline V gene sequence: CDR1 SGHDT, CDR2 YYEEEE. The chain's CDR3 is CASSLGGKGKGLNTEAFF. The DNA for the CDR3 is TGTGCCAGCAGCTTAGGGGGAAAGGGTAAAGGGCTGAACACTGAAGCTTTCTTT.

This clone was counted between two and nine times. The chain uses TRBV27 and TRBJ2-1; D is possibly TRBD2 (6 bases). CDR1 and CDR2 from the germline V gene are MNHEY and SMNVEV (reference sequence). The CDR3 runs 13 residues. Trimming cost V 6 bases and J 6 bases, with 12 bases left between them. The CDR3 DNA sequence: TGTGCCAGCAGCGTCGGCGGGGTCAATGAGCAGTTCTTC. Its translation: CASSVGGVNEQFF.

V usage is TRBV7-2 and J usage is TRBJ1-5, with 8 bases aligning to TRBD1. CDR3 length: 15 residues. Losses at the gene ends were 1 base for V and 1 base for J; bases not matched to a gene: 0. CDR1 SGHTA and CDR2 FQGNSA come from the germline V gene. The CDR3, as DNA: TGTGCCAGCAGCTTAGGACAGGGGAGCAATCAGCCCCAGCATTTT. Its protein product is CASSLGQGSNQPQHF.

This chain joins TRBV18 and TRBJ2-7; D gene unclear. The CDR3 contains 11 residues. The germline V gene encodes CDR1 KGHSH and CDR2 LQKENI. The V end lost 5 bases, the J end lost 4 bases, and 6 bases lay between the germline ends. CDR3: CASSDKYEQYF. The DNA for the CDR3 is TGTGCCAGCTCAGACAAGTACGAGCAGTACTTC.

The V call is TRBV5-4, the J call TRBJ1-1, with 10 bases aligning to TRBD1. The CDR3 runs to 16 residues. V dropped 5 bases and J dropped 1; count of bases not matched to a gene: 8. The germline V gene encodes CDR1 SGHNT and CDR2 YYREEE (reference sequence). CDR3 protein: CASRRDRGTANTEAFF. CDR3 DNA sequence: TGTGCCAGCAGAAGGGACAGGGGTACGGCGAACACTGAAGCTTTCTTT.

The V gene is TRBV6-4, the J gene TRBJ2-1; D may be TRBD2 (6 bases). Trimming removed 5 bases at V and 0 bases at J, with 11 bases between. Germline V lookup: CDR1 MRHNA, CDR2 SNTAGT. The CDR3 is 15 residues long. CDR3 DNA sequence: TGTGCCAGCAGTCTTAGCGGAAGCTCCTACAATGAGCAGTTCTTC. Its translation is CASSLSGSSYNEQFF.

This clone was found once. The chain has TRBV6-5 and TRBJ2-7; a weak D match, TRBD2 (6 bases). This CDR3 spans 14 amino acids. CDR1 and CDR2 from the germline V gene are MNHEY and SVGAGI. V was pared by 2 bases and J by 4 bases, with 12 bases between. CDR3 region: CASSYRGGTYEQYF. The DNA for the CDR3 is TGTGCCAGCAGTTACAGGGGTGGGACTTACGAGCAGTACTTC.